These T cell receptor beta chains were read from a single sample in a study of CD8+CD57+ T cells in acquired aplastic anemia. TCRdb passed the reads through MiXCR, listing each CDR3 protein once. Of a few hundred thousand distinct CDR3 sequences listed, around three fifths are singletons. Material: sorted CD4+, CD8+, or CD8+CD57+ T cells (not recorded which) from PBMCs. The receptor set was obtained from a human donor with aplastic anemia. Both conserved end residues are part of each CDR3. Fields, in order: D gene, V gene, J gene, clone size, CDR3 protein, CDR3 DNA. The D gene is left open where the match is weak. The listing skips clone size in some rows; elsewhere it reads once, few, many or a size class.

D: .
V: TRBV4-1
J: TRBJ1-2
size: many
CDR3: CASSQHSTKSNYGYTF
DNA: TGCGCCAGCAGCCAACACTCTACGAAGAGTAACTATGGCTACACCTTC

D: TRBD1
V: TRBV10-1
J: TRBJ1-5
size: .
CDR3: CASSVDRVNQPQHF
DNA: TGCGCCAGCAGTGTGGACAGGGTAAATCAGCCCCAGCATTTT

D: TRBD1
V: TRBV15
J: TRBJ1-3
size: .
CDR3: CATSIQGAILNTIYF
DNA: TGTGCCACCAGCATACAGGGGGCAATTTTAAACACCATATATTTT

D: .
V: TRBV11-3
J: TRBJ2-2
size: many
CDR3: CASSLAGGGGRSGELFF
DNA: TGTGCCAGCAGCTTAGCCGGGGGTGGGGGGCGCTCCGGGGAGCTGTTTTTT

D: .
V: TRBV7-9
J: TRBJ2-3
size: .
CDR3: CASSSGSVSADTQYF
DNA: TGTGCCAGCAGCTCGGGGAGCGTGAGCGCAGATACGCAGTATTTT

D: .
V: TRBV11-2
J: TRBJ2-7
size: many
CDR3: CASSLLRGAYEQYF
DNA: TGTGCCAGCAGCTTATTGCGGGGTGCCTACGAGCAGTACTTC

D: TRBD1
V: TRBV15
J: TRBJ2-7
size: .
CDR3: CATSRLDRDYEQYF
DNA: TGTGCCACCAGCAGATTGGACAGGGACTACGAGCAGTACTTC

D: TRBD2
V: TRBV7-2
J: TRBJ2-5
size: once
CDR3: CASSRSGQNQETQYF
DNA: TGTGCCAGCAGCCGTAGCGGGCAGAACCAAGAGACCCAGTACTTC

D: .
V: TRBV12-3/TRBV12-4
J: TRBJ1-4
size: .
CDR3: CASSVSTGAPKLFF
DNA: TGTGCCAGCAGCGTATCAACGGGGGCACCAAAACTGTTTTTT

D: .
V: TRBV7-8
J: TRBJ2-5
size: few
CDR3: CASSLRSGQETQYF
DNA: TGTGCCAGCAGCTTAAGGTCAGGGCAAGAGACCCAGTACTTC

D: TRBD1
V: TRBV9
J: TRBJ1-4
size: .
CDR3: CASSVRDRGISNEKLFF
DNA: TGTGCCAGCAGCGTTAGGGACAGGGGTATTAGTAATGAAAAACTGTTTTTT

D: .
V: TRBV28
J: TRBJ1-6
size: few
CDR3: CASSLTADSPLHF
DNA: TGTGCCAGCAGTTTGACAGCTGACTCACCCCTCCACTTT

D: TRBD1
V: TRBV6-4
J: TRBJ2-3
size: .
CDR3: CASSLDRGTDTQYF
DNA: TGTGCCAGCAGTCTGGACAGGGGCACAGATACGCAGTATTTT

D: .
V: TRBV20-1
J: TRBJ1-6
size: .
CDR3: CSARDLRGGSNSPLHF
DNA: TGCAGTGCCAGAGATCTAAGGGGTGGCAGTAATTCACCCCTCCACTTT

D: TRBD2
V: TRBV7-2
J: TRBJ2-3
size: once
CDR3: CASSLAGSIDTQYF
DNA: TGTGCCAGCAGCCTAGCGGGGTCGATAGATACGCAGTATTTT

D: .
V: TRBV6-1
J: TRBJ2-3
size: many
CDR3: CASSDITLSSTDTQYF
DNA: TGTGCCAGCAGTGACATCACCTTATCTAGCACAGATACGCAGTATTTT

D: .
V: TRBV29-1
J: TRBJ1-2
size: .
CDR3: CSADIYGYTF
DNA: TGCAGCGCCGATATCTATGGCTACACCTTC

D: TRBD2
V: TRBV20-1
J: TRBJ2-1
size: .
CDR3: CSARWLAGVNEQFF
DNA: TGCAGTGCTAGGTGGCTAGCGGGGGTGAATGAGCAGTTCTTC

D: .
V: TRBV5-1
J: TRBJ2-5
size: .
CDR3: CASTNTIHHDQETQYF
DNA: TGCGCCAGCACCAACACCATTCATCACGACCAAGAGACCCAGTACTTC

D: TRBD1
V: TRBV20-1
J: TRBJ1-6
size: .
CDR3: CSARDHRGSSYNSPLHF
DNA: TGCAGTGCTAGAGACCACAGGGGCAGCTCCTATAATTCACCCCTCCACTTT

D: .
V: TRBV9
J: TRBJ2-3
size: .
CDR3: CASESGYTQYF
DNA: TGTGCCAGCGAAAGTGGGTATACGCAGTATTTT

D: TRBD2
V: TRBV7-2
J: TRBJ2-1
size: many
CDR3: CASSILLAGNEQFF
DNA: TGTGCCAGCAGCATACTACTAGCGGGGAATGAGCAGTTCTTC

D: TRBD1
V: TRBV7-8
J: TRBJ1-5
size: few
CDR3: CASSHGTGGIQPQHF
DNA: TGTGCCAGCAGCCATGGGACAGGGGGTATTCAGCCCCAGCATTTT

D: .
V: TRBV7-8
J: TRBJ1-1
size: .
CDR3: CASSFDANTEAFF
DNA: TGTGCCAGCAGCTTCGATGCGAACACTGAAGCTTTCTTT

D: .
V: TRBV20-1
J: TRBJ2-2
size: many
CDR3: CSARTGALHTGELFF
DNA: TGCAGTGCTAGAACCGGGGCCCTTCACACCGGGGAGCTGTTTTTT

D: .
V: TRBV9
J: TRBJ1-1
size: .
CDR3: CASSISPGDTEAFF
DNA: TGTGCCAGCAGCATCAGCCCCGGGGACACTGAAGCTTTCTTT

D: .
V: TRBV7-8
J: TRBJ2-7
size: few
CDR3: CASSLVGHEQYF
DNA: TGTGCCAGCAGCTTAGTAGGGCACGAGCAGTACTTC

D: TRBD1
V: TRBV5-1
J: TRBJ2-2
size: many
CDR3: CASSAGQGKGELFF
DNA: TGCGCCAGCAGCGCCGGACAGGGGAAGGGGGAGCTGTTTTTT

D: TRBD2
V: TRBV20-1
J: TRBJ2-7
size: .
CDR3: CSARPAGGSGSYEQYF
DNA: TGCAGTGCTAGACCCGCAGGAGGTAGCGGGAGCTACGAGCAGTACTTC

D: .
V: TRBV20-1
J: TRBJ2-7
size: .
CDR3: CSEARNGYYEQYF
DNA: TGCAGTGAAGCTCGAAACGGATACTACGAGCAGTACTTC

D: TRBD1
V: TRBV7-8
J: TRBJ2-1
size: many
CDR3: CASSWDRYNEQFF
DNA: TGTGCCAGCAGTTGGGACAGATACAATGAGCAGTTCTTC